This TCR beta chain originates from a study of early T cells in non-severe SARS-CoV-2 infection. Whole-study context: Chains from this unsorted whole-blood bulk RNA could not be paired. General observations from the study: Anti-spike CD8 specificities were favored by VDJdb matching, whose results missed private and CD4 specificities.

Trimming cost V 6 bases and J 2 bases, with 14 bases left between them. In germline, CDR1 is DFQATT, CDR2 SNEGSKA (reference sequence). This CDR3 spans 13 amino acids. Unique molecular identifiers (one per individual cDNA molecule) were attached. TCRdb reprocessed the 5' RACE reads via MiXCR and lists one record per CDR3 protein. Found here are some 80,000 distinct CDR3 sequences, more than 9% of them singletons; the top ten hold around 7%. A few counts support this clonotype. The antigen is unknown. The sequenced sample was whole blood. The J gene is TRBJ2-7, the V gene TRBV20-1; TRBD1 might be the D (6 bases). The sequence was obtained from an adult who was a healthcare worker with PCR-confirmed SARS-CoV-2 infection or an uninfected control (not recorded which). DNA for the CDR3: TGCAGTGCAAGACAGGTCTCTGCCTACGAGCAGTACTTC. Translated: CSARQVSAYEQYF.